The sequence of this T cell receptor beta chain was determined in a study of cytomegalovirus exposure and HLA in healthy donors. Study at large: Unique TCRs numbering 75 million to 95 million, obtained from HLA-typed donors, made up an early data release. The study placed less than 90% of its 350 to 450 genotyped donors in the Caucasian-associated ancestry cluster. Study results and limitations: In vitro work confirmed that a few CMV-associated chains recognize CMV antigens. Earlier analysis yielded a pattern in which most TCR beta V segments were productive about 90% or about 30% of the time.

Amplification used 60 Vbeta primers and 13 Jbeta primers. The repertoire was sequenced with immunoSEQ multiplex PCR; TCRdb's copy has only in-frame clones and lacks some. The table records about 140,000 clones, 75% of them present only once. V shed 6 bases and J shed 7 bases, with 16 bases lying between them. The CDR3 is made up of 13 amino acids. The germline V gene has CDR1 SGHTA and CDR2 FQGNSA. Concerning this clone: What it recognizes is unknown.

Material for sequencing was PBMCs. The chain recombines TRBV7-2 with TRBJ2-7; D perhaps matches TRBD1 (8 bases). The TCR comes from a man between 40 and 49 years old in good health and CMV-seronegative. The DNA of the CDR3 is TGTGCCAGCAGTTTGCTACAGGGGGGGGAGCAGTACTTC. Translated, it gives CASSLLQGGEQYF.